This TCR beta chain comes out of a study of blood T cell repertoires in COVID-19. This clone has just one count. Individuals drawn from about two dozen US areas were roughly 18 to 100 years old. Cohorts were assigned according to the clinical history that participants reported. What the recovered Cohort 3 donors had was two negative PCRs, clearance, or symptom resolution. Authors' processing steps: Using reference gene primer amplification, nucleated cell counts were estimated. TCRdb's table, derived via immunoSEQ multiplex PCR, lists solely in-frame clones and lacks some. The DNA was the basis for D and trimming; V, J and clone size are from that table. The sample comprises about 290,000 clones, approximately 88% of which are singletons, and 1.5% to 2% rests with the top ten. The specimen was PBMCs or T cells enriched from blood (not recorded which). This TCR was recovered from a woman in her thirties or forties who had recovered from COVID-19.

CDR3 nucleotide sequence: TGTGCCTGGACCTCCACAGGGGCGAGGAACACTGAAGCTTTCTTT. It specifies CAWTSTGARNTEAFF. The rearrangement joins TRBV30 to TRBJ1-1, with 7 bases lining up with TRBD1. The CDR3 sequence is 15 residues long. The junction had 9 bases not matched to a gene; V was cut back by 4 bases and J by 1 base. The germline gives CDR1 GTSNPN, CDR2 SVGIG (reference sequence).